This T cell receptor beta chain was sequenced for a study of sequential checkpoint blockade in melanoma. Study information: Randomization was 1:1 between first-line nivolumab→ipilimumab and ipilimumab→nivolumab.

The assay was immunoSEQ multiplex PCR, and TCRdb's table has in-frame clones only and misses some. The table includes 6,500 to 8,000 clones, approximately 30% detected once. Treatment noted: randomized to nivolumab then ipilimumab (arm A) or the reverse (arm B). The germline CDR1 and CDR2 sequences are LNHDA and SQIVND (reference sequence). V was pared by 5 bases and J by 3 bases, with 8 bases of the junction left unmatched. This CDR3 region has 16 residues. The receptor was isolated from a human donor with melanoma. Sequences were derived from tumor tissue (inferred from file names), sampled from a patient given nivolumab and ipilimumab in sequence. The chain links TRBV19 to TRBJ2-2; 8 positions agree with TRBD1. For the CDR3, the DNA is TGTGCCAGTAGTGCACCCGGGACAGGAGACACCGGGGAGCTGTTTTTT. Translating gives CASSAPGTGDTGELFF.